These T cell receptor beta chains were read from a single sample in a study of cytomegalovirus exposure and HLA in healthy donors. Libraries were prepared by immunoSEQ multiplex PCR; TCRdb keeps only in-frame clonotypes and omits some of them. Altogether 87,000 or so clones are present, around 8% being singletons, with the ten largest covering under 3%. Input material: PBMCs. The receptors were gathered from a man aged 50 or older in good health and CMV-seronegative. The CDR3 runs from the conserved cysteine through the conserved F or W. A D gene is named only where the DNA matches it firmly. Clone size is shown for a subset of rows, as once, few, many or a class of expanded clone.

TRBV6-5	TRBJ2-1	15	TRBD2	many	CASMSSLAGYNEQFF	TGTGCCAGCATGTCCTCACTAGCGGGCTACAATGAGCAGTTCTTC
TRBV7-6	TRBJ2-7	14	TRBD1	-	CASSPGTGPYEQYF	TGTGCCAGCAGCCCAGGGACAGGGCCGTACGAGCAGTACTTC
TRBV30	TRBJ2-1	14	TRBD1	-	CAWSPRDRVNEQFF	TGTGCCTGGAGTCCCCGGGACAGGGTCAATGAGCAGTTCTTC
TRBV7-3	TRBJ2-2	18	TRBD1	-	CASSLKAGTGANTGELFF	TGTGCCAGCAGCTTAAAAGCGGGGACAGGGGCGAACACCGGGGAGCTGTTTTTT
TRBV19	TRBJ1-1	16	TRBD1	-	CASSPHSGQGISEAFF	TGTGCCAGTAGTCCTCATTCGGGACAGGGAATAAGTGAAGCTTTCTTT
TRBV4-3	TRBJ2-7	17	TRBD2	few	CASSQDRSSGIQGEQYF	TGCGCCAGCAGCCAAGATAGGTCTAGCGGGATACAGGGGGAGCAGTACTTC
TRBV18	TRBJ2-3	17	TRBD2	few	CASSRGLAGVGTDTQYF	TGTGCCAGCTCCCGAGGACTAGCGGGAGTGGGCACAGATACGCAGTATTTT
TRBV25-1	TRBJ1-5	15	-	few	CASSELLGDNQPQHF	TGTGCCAGCAGTGAATTATTAGGGGACAATCAGCCCCAGCATTTT
TRBV9	TRBJ2-2	15	TRBD2	few	CASSVKLAGSGELFF	TGTGCCAGCAGCGTGAAACTAGCGGGGTCCGGGGAGCTGTTTTTT
TRBV5-4	TRBJ1-2	13	-	-	CASSSRVEYGYTF	TGTGCCAGCAGCTCCAGGGTAGAGTATGGCTACACCTTC
TRBV5-4	TRBJ2-2	17	TRBD1	-	CASSPPGQGSSTGKLFF	TGTGCCAGCAGCCCCCCCGGACAGGGATCTTCAACCGGGAAGCTGTTTTTT
TRBV6-1	TRBJ2-7	14	-	few	CASSGGATTYEQYF	TGTGCCAGCAGTGGTGGTGCGACAACCTACGAGCAGTACTTC
TRBV5-1	TRBJ2-2	16	-	-	CASSLRQVTNTGELFF	TGCGCCAGCAGCTTACGACAGGTTACGAACACCGGGGAGCTGTTTTTT
TRBV29-1	TRBJ2-3	15	TRBD2	-	CSVSGTSSGTDTQYF	TGCAGCGTTTCCGGGACTAGCAGCGGCACAGATACGCAGTATTTT
TRBV27	TRBJ2-3	14	-	few	CASSLGGGTDTQYF	TGTGCCAGCAGTTTGGGCGGGGGCACAGATACGCAGTATTTT
TRBV28	TRBJ2-1	13	TRBD1	few	CASRTGTYNEQFF	TGTGCCAGCAGGACAGGGACATACAATGAGCAGTTCTTC
TRBV5-1	TRBJ1-1	14	-	-	CASSLEGLGTEAFF	TGCGCCAGCAGCTTGGAGGGGTTGGGCACTGAAGCTTTCTTT
TRBV18	TRBJ1-1	14	-	-	CASSRLGENTEAFF	TGTGCCAGCTCGCGTCTCGGGGAGAACACTGAAGCTTTCTTT
TRBV19	TRBJ1-1	14	-	-	CASSIAGGLTEAFF	TGTGCCAGTAGTATAGCCGGGGGACTGACTGAAGCTTTCTTT
TRBV7-2	TRBJ2-1	16	TRBD2	-	CASSARLAGGRNEQFF	TGTGCCAGCAGCGCAAGACTAGCGGGGGGGCGGAATGAGCAGTTCTTC
TRBV6-5	TRBJ2-7	16	TRBD2	-	CASSYSTSGGGYEQYF	TGTGCCAGCAGTTACTCAACTAGCGGGGGGGGGTACGAGCAGTACTTC
TRBV9	TRBJ2-3	16	-	few	CASSPRQAVGADTQYF	TGTGCCAGCAGCCCTCGACAGGCCGTAGGTGCAGATACGCAGTATTTT
TRBV28	TRBJ2-6	15	-	-	CASSLQGTGANVLTF	TGTGCCAGCAGTTTACAGGGGACGGGGGCCAACGTCCTGACTTTC
TRBV5-6	TRBJ1-4	15	TRBD1	-	CASSDRDRLAEKLFF	TGTGCCAGCAGCGACCGGGACAGGTTAGCCGAAAAACTGTTTTTT
TRBV11-3	TRBJ2-3	17	TRBD2	-	CASSFGSTSGGIDTQYF	TGTGCCAGCAGCTTCGGTTCGACTAGCGGGGGGATAGATACGCAGTATTTT
TRBV29-1	TRBJ1-3	11	-	few	CSSILGNTIYF	TGCAGCTCCATTTTGGGAAACACCATATATTTT
TRBV19	TRBJ2-3	14	TRBD2	-	CAVGGDSLRDTQYF	TGTGCCGTTGGGGGGGACTCGCTCCGCGATACGCAGTATTTT
TRBV30	TRBJ2-5	11	TRBD1	few	CAWSSTGDQYF	TGTGCCTGGAGTTCGACAGGGGACCAGTACTTC
TRBV4-2	TRBJ2-5	16	TRBD1	-	CASSQVGQGVEETQYF	TGTGCCAGCAGCCAAGTGGGACAGGGAGTCGAAGAGACCCAGTACTTC
TRBV9	TRBJ2-5	14	-	-	CASSVGGTSETQYF	TGTGCCAGCAGCGTAGGTGGCACATCGGAGACCCAGTACTTC
TRBV5-1	TRBJ2-7	15	-	few	CASKLGGDTTYEQYF	TGCGCCAGCAAATTGGGGGGGGACACGACCTACGAGCAGTACTTC
TRBV11-2	TRBJ2-1	19	TRBD2	-	CASSPDGTSGNSSYNEQFF	TGTGCCAGCAGCCCAGACGGGACTAGCGGAAATAGCTCCTACAATGAGCAGTTCTTC
TRBV5-5	TRBJ1-2	15	TRBD1	-	CASSLRQGTGEGYTF	TGTGCCAGCAGCTTACGACAGGGAACCGGGGAGGGCTACACCTTC
TRBV28	TRBJ2-1	10	-	-	CASGQGDQFF	TGTGCCAGCGGGCAAGGGGATCAGTTCTTC
TRBV14	TRBJ2-1	16	-	few	CASSPLRGGVYNEQFF	TGTGCCAGCAGCCCTCTTAGGGGCGGGGTCTACAATGAGCAGTTCTTC
TRBV6-5	TRBJ2-1	15	TRBD1	-	CASSYGQGAYNEQFF	TGTGCCAGCAGTTACGGACAGGGGGCCTACAATGAGCAGTTCTTC
TRBV18	TRBJ2-7	12	-	few	CASSPWQGEQYF	TGTGCCAGCTCACCTTGGCAGGGAGAGCAGTACTTC
TRBV28	TRBJ1-4	15	TRBD1	few	CASSEQGLQHEKLFF	TGTGCCAGCAGCGAACAGGGGCTACAACATGAAAAACTGTTTTTT
TRBV28	TRBJ2-2	16	TRBD1	few	CASSSQGAASTGELFF	TGTGCCAGCAGTTCCCAGGGGGCCGCCTCGACCGGGGAGCTGTTTTTT
TRBV18	TRBJ2-1	14	TRBD2	few	CASSPREARNEQFF	TGTGCCAGCTCACCGCGGGAGGCCAGAAATGAGCAGTTCTTC
TRBV14	TRBJ1-1	14	TRBD1	-	CASSLQGGVTEAFF	TGTGCCAGCAGCCTACAGGGGGGAGTTACTGAAGCTTTCTTT
TRBV10-3	TRBJ2-7	16	TRBD2	-	CAISPPGASGAYEQYF	TGTGCCATCAGCCCCCCCGGGGCTAGCGGGGCCTACGAGCAGTACTTC
TRBV7-2	TRBJ2-5	12	-	-	CASSFSATAQYF	TGTGCCAGCAGCTTTTCGGCGACAGCCCAGTACTTC
TRBV5-1	TRBJ1-1	14	-	few	CASSLGLQNTEAFF	TGCGCCAGCAGCCTCGGACTGCAGAACACTGAAGCTTTCTTT
TRBV28	TRBJ2-1	12	-	-	CASSTSGYEQFF	TGTGCCAGCAGTACTTCAGGGTATGAGCAGTTCTTC
TRBV28	TRBJ1-1	12	-	-	CATTQIDTEAFF	TGTGCCACTACCCAAATTGACACTGAAGCTTTCTTT
TRBV5-3	TRBJ1-5	16	TRBD1	-	CARSFVGTGAGQPQHF	TGTGCCAGAAGCTTCGTTGGGACAGGGGCGGGCCAGCCCCAGCATTTT
TRBV27	TRBJ2-2	15	TRBD2	few	CAIRGLALNTGELFF	TGTGCCATCCGCGGACTAGCGTTGAACACCGGGGAGCTGTTTTTT
TRBV28	TRBJ1-1	14	-	few	CASSLWGLIAEAFF	TGTGCCAGCAGTCTCTGGGGCCTCATCGCTGAAGCTTTCTTT
TRBV12-5	TRBJ2-3	14	-	-	CASGLTPGTDTQYF	TGTGCTAGTGGTTTGACCCCAGGCACAGATACGCAGTATTTT
TRBV6-5	TRBJ2-1	15	TRBD2	-	CASRRGLAGGNEQFF	TGTGCCAGCAGACGGGGACTAGCGGGAGGCAATGAGCAGTTCTTC
TRBV6-5	TRBJ1-5	12	TRBD1	few	CASSPGGQPQHF	TGTGCCAGCAGCCCAGGGGGGCAGCCCCAGCATTTT
TRBV11-2	TRBJ1-4	13	-	few	CASRTGGGEKLFF	TGTGCCAGCAGAACCGGGGGGGGTGAAAAACTGTTTTTT
TRBV19	TRBJ1-2	14	TRBD1	few	CASTDRDRGNGYTF	TGTGCCAGTACCGACCGGGACAGGGGCAATGGCTACACCTTC
TRBV5-6	TRBJ2-5	14	TRBD1	few	CASSLEQGVETQYF	TGTGCCAGCAGCTTGGAACAGGGGGTAGAGACCCAGTACTTC